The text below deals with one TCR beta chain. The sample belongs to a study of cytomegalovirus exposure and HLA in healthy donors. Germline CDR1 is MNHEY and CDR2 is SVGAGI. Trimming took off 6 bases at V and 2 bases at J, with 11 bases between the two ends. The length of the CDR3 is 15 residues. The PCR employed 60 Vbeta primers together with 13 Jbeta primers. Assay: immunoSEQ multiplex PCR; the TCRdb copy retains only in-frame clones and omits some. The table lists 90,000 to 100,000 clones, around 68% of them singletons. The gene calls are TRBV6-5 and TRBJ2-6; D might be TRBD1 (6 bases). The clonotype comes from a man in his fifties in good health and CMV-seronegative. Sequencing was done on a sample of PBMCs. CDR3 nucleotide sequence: TGTGCCAGCAGAATACAGGGCCCTGGGGCCAACGTCCTGACTTTC. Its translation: CASRIQGPGANVLTF.